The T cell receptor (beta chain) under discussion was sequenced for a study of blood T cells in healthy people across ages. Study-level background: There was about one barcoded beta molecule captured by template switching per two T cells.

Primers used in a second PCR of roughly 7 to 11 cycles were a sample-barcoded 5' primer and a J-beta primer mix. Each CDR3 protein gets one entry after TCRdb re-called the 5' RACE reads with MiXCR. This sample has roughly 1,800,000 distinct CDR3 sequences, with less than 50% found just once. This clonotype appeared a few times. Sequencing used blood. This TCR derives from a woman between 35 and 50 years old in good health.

In nucleotides, the CDR3 is TGTGCCAGCAGCCAAGTCCCTAGCGGGGGCGCTACCTACAATGAGCAGTTCTTC. Translation: CASSQVPSGGATYNEQFF. This chain links TRBV4-2 with TRBJ2-1; 10 nucleotides match TRBD2. V was pared by 1 base and J by 2 bases, with 8 bases of the junction left unmatched. The CDR3 loop spans 18 amino acids. CDR1 is LGHNA, CDR2 YNFKEQ, per germline.